This T cell receptor beta chain was sequenced during a study of glioma-infiltrating T cells after dendritic cell vaccination. At the level of the study: Autologous tumor lysate-pulsed dendritic cell vaccination was given between about 2002 and 2013.

The immunoSEQ assay amplified TCRB CDR3 from up to roughly 2 ug DNA. Amplification used 60 V beta primers and 13 J beta primers. TCRdb keeps only in-frame clones here, not all; method: immunoSEQ multiplex PCR. Here the sample spans roughly 70,000 clones, approximately 80% being singletons. The CDR3 runs to 14 residues. V lost 4 bases to trimming and J lost 10 bases, with 16 bases between them. Germline assignment: CDR1 SGHTA and CDR2 FQGNSA. All glioblastoma patients lacked an isocitrate dehydrogenase mutation. This clone was seen once. V gene TRBV7-2 combines with J gene TRBJ1-4; D ambiguous. The receptor's source is a human donor with glioblastoma. The sequences come from blood, collected before dendritic cell vaccination. The CDR3 is CASSYHWREGKLFF. Written as DNA, the CDR3 is TGTGCCAGCAGCTACCATTGGAGGGAGGGAAAACTGTTTTTT.